Listed below are T cell receptor beta chains from one sample, sequenced in a study of blood T cell repertoires in COVID-19. The method was immunoSEQ multiplex PCR; TCRdb's version includes in-frame clones alone and lacks a portion of them. Found here are about 300,000 clones, over 75% of them singletons; the top ten hold about 4.1%. What was sequenced was PBMCs or T cells enriched from blood (not recorded which). These receptors originate from a man aged 25 to 45 who had recovered from COVID-19. The CDR3 runs from the conserved cysteine through the conserved F or W. A D gene is named only where the DNA matches it firmly. Rows give clone size only sometimes, using once, few, many, or a class for an expanded clone.

D,V,J,size,DNA,CDR3
.,TRBV6-6,TRBJ2-2,.,TGTGCCAGCAGTTACCTCGGCACCGGGGAGCTGTTTTTT,CASSYLGTGELFF
TRBD2,TRBV27,TRBJ2-5,.,TGTGCCAGCAGTTTATCCCCTAGCGGGAGTAGTCCCCAAGAGACCCAGTACTTC,CASSLSPSGSSPQETQYF
.,TRBV15,TRBJ2-7,.,TGTGCCACCAGCAGATCCAACGAGCAGTACTTC,CATSRSNEQYF
.,TRBV3-1/TRBV3-2,TRBJ2-5,.,TGTGCCAGCAGCCAAAACGTTGCCCAGGGGGAGACCCAGTACTTC,CASSQNVAQGETQYF
.,TRBV3-1/TRBV3-2,TRBJ1-4,.,TGTGCCAGCAGCCCTTCTTACAGACCAACTAATGAAAAACTGTTTTTT,CASSPSYRPTNEKLFF
.,TRBV2,TRBJ2-1,.,TGTGCCAGGACCGGAGGAGAGAATGAGCAGTTCTTC,CARTGGENEQFF
TRBD1,TRBV15,TRBJ1-3,.,TGTGCCACCAGCCCAGGGGGTACCTCTGGAAACACCATATATTTT,CATSPGGTSGNTIYF
TRBD2,TRBV27,TRBJ2-7,.,TGTGCCAGCAGGGTCTCTTTGGGACTAGGTTACGAGCAGTACTTC,CASRVSLGLGYEQYF
TRBD1,TRBV19,TRBJ1-6,.,TGTGCCAGTAGACCAGACAGGGGGCAAAATTCACCCCTCCACTTT,CASRPDRGQNSPLHF
.,TRBV29-1,TRBJ1-1,.,TGCAGCGCTTGGGATACAGGGTCAGGCACTGAAGCTTTCTTT,CSAWDTGSGTEAFF
.,TRBV5-1,TRBJ1-1,.,TGCGCCAGCAGCCCCTTTGAGGGAGGTAACACTGAAGCTTTCTTT,CASSPFEGGNTEAFF
.,TRBV20-1,TRBJ1-1,.,TGCAGTGCTAGTGGGAACAGGGCCTGGGAAGCTTTCTTT,CSASGNRAWEAFF
.,TRBV6-2/TRBV6-3,TRBJ1-5,few,TGTGCCAGCAGCGCCGCCAGGGGTTCGGGCAATCAGCCCCAGCATTTT,CASSAARGSGNQPQHF
.,TRBV28,TRBJ1-2,few,TGTGCCAGCAGTCCGAGGGCGGGGGGCCGATCTTCTAACTATGGCTACACCTTC,CASSPRAGGRSSNYGYTF
.,TRBV10-1,TRBJ2-3,.,TGCGCCAGCAGTGGCACTCCGGATACGCAGTATTTT,CASSGTPDTQYF
.,TRBV5-1,TRBJ2-7,.,TGCGCCAGCAGCTTGGAGTGGACGGGGACCTACGAGCAGTACTTC,CASSLEWTGTYEQYF
TRBD1,TRBV28,TRBJ1-1,.,TGTGCCAGCAGTTTATCGACAGGGTTTTTTTCTGAAGCTTTCTTT,CASSLSTGFFSEAFF
.,TRBV7-9,TRBJ1-1,once,TGTGCCAGCAGCGACTACGGGAGGGGGAACACTGAAGCTTTCTTT,CASSDYGRGNTEAFF
TRBD1,TRBV3-1/TRBV3-2,TRBJ1-2,.,TGTGCCAGCAGCCCGGGGACAGGGGGAGGCTACACCTTC,CASSPGTGGGYTF